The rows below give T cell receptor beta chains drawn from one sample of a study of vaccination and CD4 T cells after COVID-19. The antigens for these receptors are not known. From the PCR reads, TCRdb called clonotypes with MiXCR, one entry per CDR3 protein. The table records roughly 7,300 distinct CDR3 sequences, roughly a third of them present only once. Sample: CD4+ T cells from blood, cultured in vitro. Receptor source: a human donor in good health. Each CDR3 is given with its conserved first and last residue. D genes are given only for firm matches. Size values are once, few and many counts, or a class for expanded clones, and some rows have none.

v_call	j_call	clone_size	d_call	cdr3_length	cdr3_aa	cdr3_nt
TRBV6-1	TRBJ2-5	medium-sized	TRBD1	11	CASQGVETQYF	TGTGCCAGTCAGGGGGTGGAGACCCAGTACTTC
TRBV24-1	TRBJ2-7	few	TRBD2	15	CATSDATSADYEQYF	TGTGCCACCAGTGATGCGACTAGCGCGGACTACGAGCAGTACTTC
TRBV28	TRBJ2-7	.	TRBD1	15	CASTGRGTGSYEQYF	TGTGCCAGCACCGGGAGAGGGACAGGCTCCTACGAGCAGTACTTC
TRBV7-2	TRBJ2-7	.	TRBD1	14	CASSSRQGSYEQYF	TGTGCCAGCAGCTCCCGACAGGGGTCCTACGAGCAGTACTTC
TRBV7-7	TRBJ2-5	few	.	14	CASSPQGGAETQYF	TGTGCTAGCAGCCCCCAGGGGGGCGCAGAGACCCAGTACTTC
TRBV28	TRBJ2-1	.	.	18	CASSSIRGVGGPNNEQFF	TGTGCCAGCAGTTCCATCCGGGGAGTAGGGGGGCCAAACAATGAGCAGTTCTTC
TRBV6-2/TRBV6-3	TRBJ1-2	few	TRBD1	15	CASSYSRQGGYGYTF	TGTGCCAGCAGTTACTCACGACAGGGCGGCTATGGCTACACCTTC
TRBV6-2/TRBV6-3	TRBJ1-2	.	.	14	CASSSQGMSNGYTF	TGTGCCAGCAGTTCTCAGGGGATGTCGAATGGCTACACCTTC
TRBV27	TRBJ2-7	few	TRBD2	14	CASSLRSGPYEQYF	TGTGCCAGCAGTTTGCGTAGCGGGCCCTACGAGCAGTACTTC
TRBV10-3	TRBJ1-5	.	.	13	CAITRDVNQPQHF	TGTGCCATCACCAGGGATGTCAATCAGCCCCAGCATTTT
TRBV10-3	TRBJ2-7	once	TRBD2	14	CATFSSGSSYEQYF	TGTGCCACCTTTTCTAGCGGATCCTCCTACGAGCAGTACTTC
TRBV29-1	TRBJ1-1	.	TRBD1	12	CSVTTGAEVAFF	TGCAGCGTTACCACAGGGGCAGAGGTGGCTTTCTTT
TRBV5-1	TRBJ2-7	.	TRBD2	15	CASSMSRAGSYEQYF	TGCGCCAGCAGCATGTCTAGAGCGGGGAGCTACGAGCAGTACTTC
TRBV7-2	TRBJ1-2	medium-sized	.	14	CASSHAGQGSGYTF	TGTGCCAGCAGCCACGCAGGGCAGGGCAGTGGCTACACCTTC
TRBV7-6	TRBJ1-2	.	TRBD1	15	CASSLSGQGAWGYTF	TGTGCCAGCAGCTTATCCGGACAGGGGGCATGGGGCTACACCTTC
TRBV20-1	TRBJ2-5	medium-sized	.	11	CSARQVETQYF	TGCAGTGCTAGGCAGGTGGAGACCCAGTACTTC
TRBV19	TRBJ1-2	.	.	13	CASSKGPSYGYTF	TGTGCCAGTAGTAAAGGGCCAAGCTATGGCTACACCTTC
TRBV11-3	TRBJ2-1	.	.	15	CASSSRTVSANEQFF	TGTGCCAGCAGCTCACGGACAGTTTCTGCCAATGAGCAGTTCTTC